The entry that follows covers one T cell receptor beta chain sequence. The entry originates in a study of control samples from healthy donors and cancer patients. Libraries were prepared by immunoSEQ multiplex PCR; TCRdb keeps only in-frame clonotypes and omits some of them. The sample lists about 47,000 clones; 75% to 85% were seen once. Sequenced sample: blood. The sequence derives from a man aged 70 or older in good health.

The CDR3 sequence: CASSPISTMNTEAFF. For the CDR3, the DNA is TGTGCCAGCAGCCCGATCAGCACAATGAACACTGAAGCTTTCTTT. The V gene is TRBV5-5, the J gene TRBJ1-1; D gene unclear. The germline V gene encodes CDR1 SGHKS and CDR2 YYEKEE (reference sequence). This CDR3 region has 15 residues. Trimming removed 4 bases at V and 0 bases at J, with 13 bases between. Complete variable domain (other parts from reference TRBV5-5 and TRBJ1-1): DAGVTQSPTHLIKTRGQQVTLRCSPISGHKSVSWYQQVLGQGPQFIFQYYEKEERGRGNFPDRFSARQFPNYSSELNVNALLLGDSALYLCASSPISTMNTEAFFGQGTRLTVV.